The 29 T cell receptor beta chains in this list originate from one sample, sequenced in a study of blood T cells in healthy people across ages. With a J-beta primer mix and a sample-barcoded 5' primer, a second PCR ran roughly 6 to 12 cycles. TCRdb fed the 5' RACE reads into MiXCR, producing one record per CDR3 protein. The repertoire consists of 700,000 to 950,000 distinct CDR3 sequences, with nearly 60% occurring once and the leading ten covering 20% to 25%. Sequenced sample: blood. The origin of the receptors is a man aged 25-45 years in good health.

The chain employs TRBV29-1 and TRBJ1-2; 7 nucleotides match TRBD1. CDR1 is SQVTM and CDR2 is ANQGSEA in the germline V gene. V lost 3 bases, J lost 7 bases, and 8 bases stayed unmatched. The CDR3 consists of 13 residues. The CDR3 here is CSVDPSRGIGYTF. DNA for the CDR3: TGCAGCGTTGACCCCTCCAGGGGGATTGGCTACACCTTC.

The chain's CDR3 is CASKEVTAIPYEQYF. CDR3 nucleotides: TGTGCCAGCAAAGAGGTGACCGCTATTCCCTACGAGCAGTACTTC. The chain couples TRBV27 to TRBJ2-7; D remains ambiguous. There are 15 residues in the CDR3. V was trimmed by 7 bases and J by 2 bases, leaving 18 bases between them. The germline gives CDR1 MNHEY, CDR2 SMNVEV (reference sequence).

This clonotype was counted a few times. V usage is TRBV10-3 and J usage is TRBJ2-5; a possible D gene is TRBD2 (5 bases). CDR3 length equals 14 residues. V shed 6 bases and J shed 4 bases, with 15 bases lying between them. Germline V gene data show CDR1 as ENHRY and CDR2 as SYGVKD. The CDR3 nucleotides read TGTGCCATCAGCCCTCACGGGGTCGGAGAGACCCAGTACTTC. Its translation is CAISPHGVGETQYF.

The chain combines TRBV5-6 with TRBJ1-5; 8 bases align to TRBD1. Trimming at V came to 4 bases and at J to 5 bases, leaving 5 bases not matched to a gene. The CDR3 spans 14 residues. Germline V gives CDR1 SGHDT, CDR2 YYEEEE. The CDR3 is CASSNLQGDQPQHF. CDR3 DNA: TGTGCCAGCAGCAATCTACAGGGGGATCAGCCCCAGCATTTT.

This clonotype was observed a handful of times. The CDR3 nucleotides read TGTGCCAGCAGTTACGGGACAGATGGAGCCTACGAGCAGTACTTC. This encodes CASSYGTDGAYEQYF. The V gene is TRBV6-5, the J gene TRBJ2-5; 7 positions match TRBD1. TRBJ2-7 matches the DNA end more closely, so the J call is doubtful. The CDR3 runs 15 residues. CDR1 is MNHEY and CDR2 is SVGAGI in the germline V gene.

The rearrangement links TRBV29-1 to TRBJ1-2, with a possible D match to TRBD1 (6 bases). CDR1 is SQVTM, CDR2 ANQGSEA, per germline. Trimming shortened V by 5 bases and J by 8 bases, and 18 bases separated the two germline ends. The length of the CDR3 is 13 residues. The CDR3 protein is CSVMQGTLTGYTF. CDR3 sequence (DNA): TGCAGCGTTATGCAGGGGACCCTAACCGGCTACACCTTC.

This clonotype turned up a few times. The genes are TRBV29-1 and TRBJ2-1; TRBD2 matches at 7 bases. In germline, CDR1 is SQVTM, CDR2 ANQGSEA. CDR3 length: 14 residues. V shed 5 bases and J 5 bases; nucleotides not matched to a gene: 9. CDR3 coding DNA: TGCAGCGTTCGCGTAGCGGGCGGGGACAATGAGCAGTTCTTC. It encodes CSVRVAGGDNEQFF.

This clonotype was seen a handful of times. The CDR3 loop is CASSPTIQGWNEQFF. Here the CDR3 DNA reads TGTGCCAGCAGCCCAACCATACAGGGGTGGAATGAGCAGTTCTTC. The rearrangement joins TRBV7-2 to TRBJ2-1, with 7 bases fitting TRBD1. J lost 7 bases, V lost 5 bases, and 11 bases had no gene match. This CDR3 has 15 residues. CDR1 and CDR2 from the germline V gene are SGHTA and FQGNSA.

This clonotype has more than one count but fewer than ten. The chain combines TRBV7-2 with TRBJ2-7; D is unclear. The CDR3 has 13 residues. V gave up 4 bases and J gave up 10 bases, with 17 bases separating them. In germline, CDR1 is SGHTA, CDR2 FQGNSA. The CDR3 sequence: CASSSYVLQDQYF. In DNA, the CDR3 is TGTGCCAGCAGCTCCTATGTTCTCCAGGACCAGTACTTC.

This CDR3 reads CASSYSEGTQYF. DNA of the CDR3: TGTGCCAGCAGTTACTCGGAGGGTACGCAGTATTTT. The rearrangement uses TRBV6-2 or TRBV6-3 and TRBJ2-3, with D maybe TRBD2 (6 bases). V was trimmed by 0 bases and J by 8 bases, leaving 6 bases between them. Germline loops: CDR1 MNHEY, CDR2 SVGEGT. CDR3 length: 12 amino acids.

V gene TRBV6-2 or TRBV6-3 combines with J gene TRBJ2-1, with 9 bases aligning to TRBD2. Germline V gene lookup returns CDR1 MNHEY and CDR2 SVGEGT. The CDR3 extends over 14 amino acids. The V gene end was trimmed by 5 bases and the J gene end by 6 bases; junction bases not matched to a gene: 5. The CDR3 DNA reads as TGTGCCAGCAGTGACTTGCGGGAGGGCAATGAGCAGTTCTTC. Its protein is CASSDLREGNEQFF.

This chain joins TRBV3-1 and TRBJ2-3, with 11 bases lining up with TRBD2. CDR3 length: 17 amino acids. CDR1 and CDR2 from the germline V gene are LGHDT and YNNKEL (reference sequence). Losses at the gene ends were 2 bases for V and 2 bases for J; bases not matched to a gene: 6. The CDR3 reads CASSQLAGGRPTDTQYF. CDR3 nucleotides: TGTGCCAGCAGCCAACTAGCGGGGGGCCGCCCCACAGATACGCAGTATTTT.

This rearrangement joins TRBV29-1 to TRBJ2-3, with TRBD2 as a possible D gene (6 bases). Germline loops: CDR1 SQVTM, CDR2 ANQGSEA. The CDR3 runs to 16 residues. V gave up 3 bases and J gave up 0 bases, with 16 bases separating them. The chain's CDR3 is CSVEGLRGPSTDTQYF. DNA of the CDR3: TGCAGCGTTGAGGGACTCCGGGGTCCAAGCACAGATACGCAGTATTTT.

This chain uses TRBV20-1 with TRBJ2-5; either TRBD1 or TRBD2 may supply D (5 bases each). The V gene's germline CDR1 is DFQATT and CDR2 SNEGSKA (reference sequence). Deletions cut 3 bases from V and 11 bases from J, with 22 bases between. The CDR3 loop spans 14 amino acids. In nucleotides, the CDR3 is TGCAGTGCTAGTGAACCCTACCAAAGAGGGGAGCAGTACTTC. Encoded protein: CSASEPYQRGEQYF.

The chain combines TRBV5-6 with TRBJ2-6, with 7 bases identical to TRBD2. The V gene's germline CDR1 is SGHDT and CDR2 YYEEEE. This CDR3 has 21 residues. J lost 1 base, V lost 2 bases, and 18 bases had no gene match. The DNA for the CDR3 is TGTGCCAGCAGCTTTAAGCGCAGTTTTCTCGGGGGGTATTCTGGGGCCAACGTCCTGACTTTC. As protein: CASSFKRSFLGGYSGANVLTF.

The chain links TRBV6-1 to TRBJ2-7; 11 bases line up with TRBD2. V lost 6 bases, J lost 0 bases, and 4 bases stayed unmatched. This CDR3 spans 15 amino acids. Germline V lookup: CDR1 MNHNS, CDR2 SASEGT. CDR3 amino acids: CASSASGGPSYEQYF. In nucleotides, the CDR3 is TGTGCCAGCAGCGCTAGCGGGGGGCCCTCCTACGAGCAGTACTTC.

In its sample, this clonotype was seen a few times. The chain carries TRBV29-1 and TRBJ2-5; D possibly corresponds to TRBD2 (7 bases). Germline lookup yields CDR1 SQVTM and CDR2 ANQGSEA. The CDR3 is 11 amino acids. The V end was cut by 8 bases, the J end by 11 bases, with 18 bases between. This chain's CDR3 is CSSRQAGEQYF. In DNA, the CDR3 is TGCAGCTCTAGACAGGCGGGGGAGCAGTACTTC.

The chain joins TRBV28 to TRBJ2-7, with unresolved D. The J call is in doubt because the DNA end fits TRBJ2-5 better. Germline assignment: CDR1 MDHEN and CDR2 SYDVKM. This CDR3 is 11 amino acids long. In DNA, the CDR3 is TGTGCCAGCAGTTTTTATGAGACCCAGTACTTC. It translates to CASSFYETQYF.

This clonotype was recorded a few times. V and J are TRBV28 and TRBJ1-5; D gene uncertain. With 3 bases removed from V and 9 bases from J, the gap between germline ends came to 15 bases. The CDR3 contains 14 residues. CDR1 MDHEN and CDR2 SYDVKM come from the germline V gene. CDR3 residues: CASSLRWVMWPQHF. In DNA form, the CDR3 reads TGTGCCAGCAGTTTGAGGTGGGTTATGTGGCCCCAGCATTTT. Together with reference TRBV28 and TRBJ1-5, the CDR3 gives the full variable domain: DVKVTQSSRYLVKRTGEKVFLECVQDMDHENMFWYRQDPGLGLRLIYFSYDVKMKEKGDIPEGYSVSREKKERFSLILESASTNQTSMYLCASSLRWVMWPQHFGDGTRLSIL.

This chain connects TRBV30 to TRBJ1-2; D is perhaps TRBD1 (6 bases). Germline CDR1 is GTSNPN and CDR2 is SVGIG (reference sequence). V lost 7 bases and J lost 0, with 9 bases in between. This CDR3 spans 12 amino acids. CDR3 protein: CASGATNYGYTF. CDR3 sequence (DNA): TGTGCCTCAGGGGCGACTAACTATGGCTACACCTTC.

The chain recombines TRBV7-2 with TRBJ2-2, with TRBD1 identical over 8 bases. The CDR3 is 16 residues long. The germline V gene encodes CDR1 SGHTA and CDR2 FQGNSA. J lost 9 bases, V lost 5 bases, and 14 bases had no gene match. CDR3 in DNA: TGTGCCAGCAGCCCCCAGGGGGCGGTTGCTCCTCGGGAGCTGTTTTTT. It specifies CASSPQGAVAPRELFF.

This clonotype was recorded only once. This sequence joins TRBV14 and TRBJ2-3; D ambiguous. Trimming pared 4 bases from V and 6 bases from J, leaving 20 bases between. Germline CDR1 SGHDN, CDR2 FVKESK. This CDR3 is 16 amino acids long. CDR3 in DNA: TGTGCCAGCAGCCCCTCCGCCAGTGAGGTGGGGGATACGCAGTATTTT. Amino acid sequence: CASSPSASEVGDTQYF.

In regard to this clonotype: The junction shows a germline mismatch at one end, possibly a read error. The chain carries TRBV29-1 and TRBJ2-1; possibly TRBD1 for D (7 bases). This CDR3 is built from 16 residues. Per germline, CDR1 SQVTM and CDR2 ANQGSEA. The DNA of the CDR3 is TGTAGCGGAATTCGCCCCCCGGACAGGCGTTACAATGAGCAGTTCTTC. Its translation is CSGIRPPDRRYNEQFF.

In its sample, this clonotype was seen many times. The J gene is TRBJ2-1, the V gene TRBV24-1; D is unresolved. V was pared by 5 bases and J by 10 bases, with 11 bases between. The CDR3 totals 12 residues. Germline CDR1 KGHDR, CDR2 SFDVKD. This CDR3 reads CATSVWNEEQFF. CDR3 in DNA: TGTGCCACCAGTGTGTGGAACGAAGAGCAGTTCTTC.

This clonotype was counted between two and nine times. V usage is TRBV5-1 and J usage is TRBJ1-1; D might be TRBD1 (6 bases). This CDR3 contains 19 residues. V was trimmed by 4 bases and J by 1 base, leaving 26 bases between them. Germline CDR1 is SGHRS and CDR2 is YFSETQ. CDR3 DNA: TGCGCCAGCAGCCTGGTATGGGACAACTACAATACCAGGAACACTGAAGCTTTCTTT. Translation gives CASSLVWDNYNTRNTEAFF.

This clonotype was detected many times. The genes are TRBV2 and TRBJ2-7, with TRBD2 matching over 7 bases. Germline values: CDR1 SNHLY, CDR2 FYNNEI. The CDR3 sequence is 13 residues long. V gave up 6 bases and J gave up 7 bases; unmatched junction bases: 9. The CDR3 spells CASSWDYLWEQYF. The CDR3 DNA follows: TGTGCCAGCAGCTGGGACTATTTGTGGGAGCAGTACTTC. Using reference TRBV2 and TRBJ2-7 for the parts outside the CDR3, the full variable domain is EPEVTQTPSHQVTQMGQEVILRCVPISNHLYFYWYRQILGQKVEFLVSFYNNEISEKSEIFDDQFSVERPDGSNFTLKIRSTKLEDSAMYFCASSWDYLWEQYFGPGTRLTVT.

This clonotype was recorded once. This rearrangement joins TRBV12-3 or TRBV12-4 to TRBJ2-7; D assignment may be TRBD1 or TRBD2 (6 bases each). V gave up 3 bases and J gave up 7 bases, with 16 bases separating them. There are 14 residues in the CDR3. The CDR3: CASSLSGGAGEQYF. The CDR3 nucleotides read TGTGCCAGCAGTTTGTCTGGGGGCGCGGGGGAGCAGTACTTC.

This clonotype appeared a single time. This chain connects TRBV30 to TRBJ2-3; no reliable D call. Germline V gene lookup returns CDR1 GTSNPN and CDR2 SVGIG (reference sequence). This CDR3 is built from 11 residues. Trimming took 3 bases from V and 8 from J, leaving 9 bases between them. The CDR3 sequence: CAWRSDSTQYF. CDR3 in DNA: TGTGCCTGGAGGTCGGATAGTACGCAGTATTTT.

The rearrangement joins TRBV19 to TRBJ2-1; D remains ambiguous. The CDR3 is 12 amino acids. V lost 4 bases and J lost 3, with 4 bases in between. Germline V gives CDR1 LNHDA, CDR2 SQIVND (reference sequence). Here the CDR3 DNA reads TGTGCCAGTAGTACCTTCTACAATGAGCAGTTCTTC. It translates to CASSTFYNEQFF. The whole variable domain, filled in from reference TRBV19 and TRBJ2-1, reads DGGITQSPKYLFRKEGQNVTLSCEQNLNHDAMYWYRQDPGQGLRLIYYSQIVNDFQKGDIAEGYSVSREKKESFPLTVTSAQKNPTAFYLCASSTFYNEQFFGPGTRLTVL.